This record concerns one T cell receptor beta chain sequence. Its target is unknown. The data derive from a study of cytomegalovirus exposure and HLA in healthy donors. Unmatched junction bases numbered 14, after V lost 3 bases and J lost 10 bases. Germline V CDR1 and CDR2: SGDLS, YYNGEE. This CDR3 comprises 15 residues. Study results and limitations: TCR beta V- and J-gene trimming was later associated with a missense DCLRE1C variant. It was approximately 150 TCR beta chains that were listed as cytomegalovirus-associated. Most sequenced TCRs were rare (though some public TCRs occurred in many donors).

Vbeta (60) and Jbeta (13) primers were used in the PCR. Data came from immunoSEQ multiplex PCR; TCRdb stores just in-frame clones and leaves some out. This sample contains some 150,000 clones. The sequence was obtained from a man aged 35 to 55 in good health and CMV-seronegative. The sequencing sample was made of PBMCs. The rearrangement links TRBV9 to TRBJ1-1, with 8 positions matching TRBD1. The CDR3 bases are TGTGCCAGCAGCGCCCGAATCGGACAGGGTCAACGAGCTTTCTTT. Encoded protein: CASSARIGQGQRAFF.